The 15 T cell receptor beta chains listed next were all sequenced from one sample in a study of T cells after yellow fever vaccination. TCRdb reanalysed the 5' RACE reads using MiXCR and keeps one entry per CDR3 protein. The sample holds a few hundred thousand distinct CDR3 sequences; 6.5% to 8.5% are singletons and the top ten take approximately 0.87%. This specimen was CD4+ T cells sorted from PBMCs, taken 15 days after the yellow fever booster vaccination. The receptors come from a young man who received the YFV17D yellow fever vaccine.

Of note for this clonotype: A clone one base away is much larger, so this may be a read error. The chain recombines TRBV7-2 with TRBJ2-3; TRBD2 agrees at 8 bases. The CDR3 totals 12 residues. CDR1 is SGHTA and CDR2 is FQGNSA in the germline V gene. The CDR3 region has the DNA TGTGCTAGCGGGAAAAACACAGATACGCAGTATTTT. This translates into CASGKNTDTQYF.

Concerning this clonotype itself: Just one base apart from a much larger clone, this may be a read error. The CDR3 loop reads CASSLAVIQDAYTF. DNA for the CDR3: TGTGCCAGCAGCTTAGCCGTAATACAGGATGCCTACACCTTC. V and J are TRBV7-2 and TRBJ1-2, with D perhaps TRBD1 (5 bases). CDR1 is SGHTA and CDR2 is FQGNSA in the germline V gene. This CDR3 comprises 14 residues. Trimming stripped 0 bases from V and 10 bases from J, with 15 bases between. Filled out from reference TRBV7-2 and TRBJ1-2, the complete variable domain reads GAGVSQSPSNKVTEKGKDVELRCDPISGHTALYWYRQSLGQGLEFLIYFQGNSAPDKSGLPSDRFSAERTGGSVSTLTIQRTQQEDSAVYLCASSLAVIQDAYTFGSGTRLTVV.

This clonotype was observed a handful of times. The chain combines TRBV7-9 with TRBJ2-2, with 10 positions matching TRBD2. This CDR3 is built from 15 residues. Germline trimming cut 5 bases from V and 6 bases from J; bases unmatched to any gene: 6. The V gene's germline CDR1 is SEHNR and CDR2 FQNEAQ (reference sequence). The CDR3 nucleotides are TGTGCCAGCAGCCTCTGGACTAGCGGAGCCGGGGAGCTGTTTTTT. It codes for CASSLWTSGAGELFF. The full variable domain, with the rest looked up from reference TRBV7-9 and TRBJ2-2, is DTGVSQNPRHKITKRGQNVTFRCDPISEHNRLYWYRQTLGQGPEFLTYFQNEAQLEKSRLLSDRFSAERPKGSFSTLEIQRTEQGDSAMYLCASSLWTSGAGELFFGEGSRLTVL.

Only a few counts were recorded for this clonotype. The chain joins TRBV25-1 to TRBJ2-7, with D possibly being TRBD1 (6 bases). V gave up 5 bases and J gave up 5 bases, with 13 bases separating them. There are 13 residues in the CDR3. Per the germline V gene, CDR1 is MGHDK and CDR2 is SYGVNS. CDR3 region: CASSKTGRNEQYF. CDR3 nucleotides: TGTGCCAGCAGTAAAACAGGGAGAAACGAGCAGTACTTC.

This clonotype came up many times. The chain uses TRBV24-1 and TRBJ2-6; 11 nucleotides line up with TRBD1. With 3 bases clipped from V and 11 bases from J, the junction kept 5 bases outside the gene matches. Germline CDR1 reads KGHDR; CDR2 reads SFDVKD. The CDR3 is 15 residues long. This CDR3 reads CATSDGGQGGYVLTF. The CDR3 nucleotides are TGTGCCACCAGTGATGGGGGACAGGGGGGTTACGTCCTGACTTTC.

This clonotype was found many times. This sequence joins TRBV20-1 and TRBJ2-5; either TRBD1 or TRBD2 may supply D (5 bases each). The CDR3 covers 12 residues. The V and J ends lost 3 bases and 9 bases respectively, with 14 bases between them. Per germline, CDR1 DFQATT and CDR2 SNEGSKA (reference sequence). The chain's CDR3 is CSARMGVEAQYF. The DNA of the CDR3 is TGCAGTGCTAGGATGGGGGTTGAGGCCCAGTACTTC.

This clonotype was picked up many times. The genes are TRBV12-3 or TRBV12-4 and TRBJ2-2, with a weak D call TRBD2 (5 bases). V was shortened by 5 bases and J by 15 bases, with 10 bases between the two germline ends. CDR3 length: 10 amino acids. The chain's CDR3 is CASSLFGMFF. The CDR3, as DNA: TGTGCCAGCAGTCTTTTCGGGATGTTTTTT.

This clonotype was recorded a few times. The chain employs TRBV7-2 and TRBJ1-4; 7 bases are shared with TRBD1. The CDR3 consists of 15 residues. V lost 1 base, J lost 8 bases, and 7 bases stayed unmatched. Germline V CDR1 and CDR2: SGHTA, FQGNSA. The CDR3 DNA follows: TGTGCCAGCAGCTTAGTTAAGGGACAGAGGGAAAAACTGTTTTTT. Its protein product is CASSLVKGQREKLFF.

The V and J genes are TRBV19 and TRBJ2-3; unclear D gene. Trimming shortened V by 0 bases and J by 2 bases, and 15 bases separated the two germline ends. Germline assignment: CDR1 LNHDA and CDR2 SQIVND (reference sequence). The CDR3 extends over 17 amino acids. CDR3 protein: CASSIDFATTLTDTQYF. The CDR3 DNA reads TGTGCCAGTAGTATAGACTTCGCGACCACCCTCACAGATACGCAGTATTTT.

The rearrangement links TRBV29-1 to TRBJ2-3; D assignment may be TRBD1 or TRBD2 (5 bases each). The CDR3 extends over 15 amino acids. Trimming left V 7 bases short and J 5 bases short, with 22 bases between. In germline, CDR1 is SQVTM, CDR2 ANQGSEA. CDR3 DNA: TGCAGCGCCAAAAAGGGGAGTACCTCAGTAGATACGCAGTATTTT. Translation gives CSAKKGSTSVDTQYF.

This clonotype was observed at least ten times. The chain combines TRBV29-1 with TRBJ2-1, with D possibly called TRBD1 or TRBD2 (5 bases each). V was shortened by 3 bases and J by 6 bases, with 12 bases between the two germline ends. The germline V gene has CDR1 SQVTM and CDR2 ANQGSEA. This CDR3 contains 13 residues. DNA for the CDR3: TGCAGCGTTGAGTGGGGGAGCGGCAATGAGCAGTTCTTC. Translated: CSVEWGSGNEQFF.

This sequence joins TRBV21-1 and TRBJ2-1; the D segment call TRBD2 is taken from the table without a DNA check. TRBV21-1 is a pseudogene locus. The CDR3 is 16 amino acids. CDR3 DNA sequence: TGTGCCAGCAGCAAAGTCGGGGGCGGGAGAGCCGATGAGCAGTTCTTC. As protein: CASSKVGGGRADEQFF.

The chain uses TRBV27 and TRBJ2-5; D may be TRBD1 (5 bases). Germline V gives CDR1 MNHEY, CDR2 SMNVEV (reference sequence). The CDR3 runs to 16 residues. Trimming took 3 bases from V and 0 from J, leaving 14 bases between them. This chain's CDR3 is CASSFRPQGYQETQYF. CDR3 nucleotide sequence: TGTGCCAGCAGTTTTCGGCCCCAGGGATACCAAGAGACCCAGTACTTC.

This clonotype was seen more than once but under ten times. This chain connects TRBV6-1 to TRBJ2-5, with 12 bases lining up with TRBD2. J was trimmed by 4 bases and V by 7 bases; bases with no gene match: 7. The CDR3 spans 15 residues. In germline, CDR1 is MNHNS, CDR2 SASEGT. The CDR3 nucleotides read TGTGCCAGCACCGGACCGGGACTAGCGGGAGAGACCCAGTACTTC. This gives the protein CASTGPGLAGETQYF.

This clonotype was seen many times. The chain recombines TRBV7-2 with TRBJ1-1; possibly TRBD1 for D (5 bases). Between the trimmed V and J ends, which lost 2 bases and 4 bases, there was a span of 11 bases. Germline values: CDR1 SGHTA, CDR2 FQGNSA. The CDR3 runs 14 residues. The CDR3 nucleotides are TGTGCCAGCAGCTTACAGGGTCAGGGCACTGAAGCTTTCTTT. Its protein is CASSLQGQGTEAFF.